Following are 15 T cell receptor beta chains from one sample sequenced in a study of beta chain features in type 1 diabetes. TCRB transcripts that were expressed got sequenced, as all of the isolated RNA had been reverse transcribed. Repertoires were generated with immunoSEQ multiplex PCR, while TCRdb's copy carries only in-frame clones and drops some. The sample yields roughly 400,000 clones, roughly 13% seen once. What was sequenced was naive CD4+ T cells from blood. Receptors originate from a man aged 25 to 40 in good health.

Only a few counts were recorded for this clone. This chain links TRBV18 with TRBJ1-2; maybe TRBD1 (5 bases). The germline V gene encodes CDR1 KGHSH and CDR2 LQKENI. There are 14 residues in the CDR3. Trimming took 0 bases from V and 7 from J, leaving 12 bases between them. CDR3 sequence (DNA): TGTGCCAGCTCACCACCGCTGGCAGGGTCTGGCTACACCTTC. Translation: CASSPPLAGSGYTF.

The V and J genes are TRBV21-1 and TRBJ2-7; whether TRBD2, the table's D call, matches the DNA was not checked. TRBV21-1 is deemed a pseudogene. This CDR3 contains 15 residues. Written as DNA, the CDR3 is TGTGCCAGCAGCGCCGTAGTGCCCCCTAACTACGAGCAGTACGTC. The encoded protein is CASSAVVPPNYEQYV.

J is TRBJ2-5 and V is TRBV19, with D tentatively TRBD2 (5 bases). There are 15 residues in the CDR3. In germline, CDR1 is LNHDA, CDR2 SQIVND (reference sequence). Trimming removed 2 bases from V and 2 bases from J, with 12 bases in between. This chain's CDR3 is CASSIWSGAQETQYF. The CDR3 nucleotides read TGTGCCAGTAGTATATGGAGCGGCGCTCAAGAGACCCAGTACTTC.

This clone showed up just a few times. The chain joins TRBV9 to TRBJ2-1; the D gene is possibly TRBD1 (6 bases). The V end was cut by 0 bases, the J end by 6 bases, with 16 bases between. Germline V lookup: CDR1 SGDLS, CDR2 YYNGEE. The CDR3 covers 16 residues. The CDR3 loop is CASSVADLGHANEQFF. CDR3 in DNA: TGTGCCAGCAGCGTAGCTGACTTGGGACATGCCAATGAGCAGTTCTTC. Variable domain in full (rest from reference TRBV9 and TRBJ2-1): DSGVTQTPKHLITATGQRVTLRCSPRSGDLSVYWYQQSLDQGLQFLIQYYNGEERAKGNILERFSAQQFPDLHSELNLSSLELGDSALYFCASSVADLGHANEQFFGPGTRLTVL.

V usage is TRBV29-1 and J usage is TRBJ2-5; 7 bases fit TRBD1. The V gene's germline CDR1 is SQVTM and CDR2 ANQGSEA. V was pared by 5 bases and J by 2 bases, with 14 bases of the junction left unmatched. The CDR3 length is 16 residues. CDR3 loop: CSVPGGLSESQETQYF. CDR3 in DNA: TGCAGCGTTCCAGGGGGTCTGTCGGAGTCACAAGAGACCCAGTACTTC. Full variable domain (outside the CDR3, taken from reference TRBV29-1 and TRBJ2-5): SAVISQKPSRDICQRGTSLTIQCQVDSQVTMMFWYRQQPGQSLTLIATANQGSEATYESGFVIDKFPISRPNLTFSTLTVSNMSPEDSSIYLCSVPGGLSESQETQYFGPGTRLLVL.

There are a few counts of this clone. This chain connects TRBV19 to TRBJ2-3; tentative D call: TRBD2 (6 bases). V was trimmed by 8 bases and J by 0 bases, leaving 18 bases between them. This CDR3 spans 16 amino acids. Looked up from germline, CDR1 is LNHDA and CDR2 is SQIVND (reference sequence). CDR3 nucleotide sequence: TGTGCCAGTTTCCCGGAGGGCAGGCTCAGCACAGATACGCAGTATTTT. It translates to CASFPEGRLSTDTQYF.

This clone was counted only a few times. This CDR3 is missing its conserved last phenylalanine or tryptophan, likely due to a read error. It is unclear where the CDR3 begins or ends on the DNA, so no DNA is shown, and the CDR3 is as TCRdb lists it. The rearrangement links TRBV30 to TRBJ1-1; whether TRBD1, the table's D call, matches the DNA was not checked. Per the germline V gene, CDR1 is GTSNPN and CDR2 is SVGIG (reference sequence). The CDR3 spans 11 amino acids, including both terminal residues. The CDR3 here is CAWSVQSRQGL.

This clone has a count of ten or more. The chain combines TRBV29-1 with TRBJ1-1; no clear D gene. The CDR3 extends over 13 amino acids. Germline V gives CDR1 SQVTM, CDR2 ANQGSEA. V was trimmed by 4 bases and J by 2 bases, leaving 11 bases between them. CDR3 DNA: TGCAGCGTTGGGCGCGGGATTAACACTGAAGCTTTCTTT. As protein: CSVGRGINTEAFF.

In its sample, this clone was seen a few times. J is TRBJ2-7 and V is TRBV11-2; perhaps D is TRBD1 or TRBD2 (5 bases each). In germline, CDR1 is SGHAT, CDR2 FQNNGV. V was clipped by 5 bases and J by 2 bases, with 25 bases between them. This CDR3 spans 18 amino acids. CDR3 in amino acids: CASSGGPLQRLRAYEQYF. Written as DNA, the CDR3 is TGTGCCAGCAGCGGGGGACCGCTCCAACGTTTACGGGCCTACGAGCAGTACTTC.

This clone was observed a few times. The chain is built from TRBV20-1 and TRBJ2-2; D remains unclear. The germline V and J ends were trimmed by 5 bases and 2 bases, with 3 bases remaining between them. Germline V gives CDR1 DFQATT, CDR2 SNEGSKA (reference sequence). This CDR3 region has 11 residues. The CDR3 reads CSAGNTGELFF. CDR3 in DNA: TGCAGTGCTGGAAACACCGGGGAGCTGTTTTTT.

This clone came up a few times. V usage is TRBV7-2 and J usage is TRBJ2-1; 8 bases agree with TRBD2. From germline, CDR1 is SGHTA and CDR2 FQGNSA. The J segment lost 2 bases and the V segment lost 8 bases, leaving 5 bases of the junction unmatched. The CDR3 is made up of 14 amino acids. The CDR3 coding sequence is TGTGCCAGCCAAATTAGCGGGGCCTACAATGAGCAGTTCTTC. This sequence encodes CASQISGAYNEQFF. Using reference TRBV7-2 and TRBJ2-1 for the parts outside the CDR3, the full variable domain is GAGVSQSPSNKVTEKGKDVELRCDPISGHTALYWYRQSLGQGLEFLIYFQGNSAPDKSGLPSDRFSAERTGGSVSTLTIQRTQQEDSAVYLCASQISGAYNEQFFGPGTRLTVL.

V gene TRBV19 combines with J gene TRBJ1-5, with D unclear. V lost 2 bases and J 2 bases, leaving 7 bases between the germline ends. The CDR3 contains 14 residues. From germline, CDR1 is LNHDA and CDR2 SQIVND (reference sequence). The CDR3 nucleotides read TGTGCCAGTAGTATATCGGGCGGCAATCAGCCCCAGCATTTT. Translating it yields CASSISGGNQPQHF.

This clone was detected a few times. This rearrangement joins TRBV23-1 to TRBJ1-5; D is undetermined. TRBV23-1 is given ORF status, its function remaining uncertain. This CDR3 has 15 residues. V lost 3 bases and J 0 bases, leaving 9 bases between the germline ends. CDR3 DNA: TGCGCCAGCAGTCAGGGAGGGTATAGCAATCAGCCCCAGCATTTT. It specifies CASSQGGYSNQPQHF.

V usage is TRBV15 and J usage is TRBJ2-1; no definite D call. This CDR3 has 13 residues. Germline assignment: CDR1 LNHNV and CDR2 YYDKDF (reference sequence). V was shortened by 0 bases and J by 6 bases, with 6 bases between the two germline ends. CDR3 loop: CATSRDHVNEQFF. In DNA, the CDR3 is TGTGCCACCAGCAGAGATCACGTCAATGAGCAGTTCTTC.

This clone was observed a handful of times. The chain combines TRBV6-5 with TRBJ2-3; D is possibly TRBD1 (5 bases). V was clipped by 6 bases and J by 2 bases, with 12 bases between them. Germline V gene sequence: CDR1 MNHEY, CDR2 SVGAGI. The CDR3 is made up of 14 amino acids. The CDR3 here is CASSPDGHTDTQYF. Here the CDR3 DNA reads TGTGCCAGCAGCCCCGACGGACACACAGATACGCAGTATTTT.